This entry lists 21 T cell receptor beta chains sequenced from one sample in a study of T cell repertoires in cytomegalovirus infection. Their specific antigens are unknown. One entry per CDR3 protein results from TCRdb running MiXCR on the reads. In the table there are roughly 730,000 distinct CDR3 sequences, around 30% of which are singletons. This specimen consisted of cultured PBMCs, obtained from culture after CMV antigen stimulation. The origin of the receptors is a human donor in good health (CMV status not recorded). Some clones in this sample may be carry-over from other donors' samples.

The J gene is TRBJ2-3, the V gene TRBV20-1; TRBD1 aligns across 7 bases. Germline V CDR1 and CDR2: DFQATT, SNEGSKA (reference sequence). Losses at the gene ends were 5 bases for V and 6 bases for J; bases not matched to a gene: 8. The CDR3 totals 13 residues. CDR3: CSAFQGVPDTQYF. In DNA, the CDR3 is TGCAGTGCTTTCCAGGGGGTCCCGGATACGCAGTATTTT.

This clonotype showed up just a few times. The genes are TRBV7-2 and TRBJ2-5, with D possibly matching TRBD2 (5 bases). The germline V gene has CDR1 SGHTA and CDR2 FQGNSA. The CDR3 consists of 14 residues. Trimming removed 1 base from V and 7 bases from J, with 13 bases in between. Here the CDR3 reads CASSLGRSIGTQYF. CDR3 nucleotides: TGTGCCAGCAGCTTAGGGAGGTCGATAGGGACCCAGTACTTC. Based on the CDR3 plus reference TRBV7-2 and TRBJ2-5, the full variable domain is GAGVSQSPSNKVTEKGKDVELRCDPISGHTALYWYRQSLGQGLEFLIYFQGNSAPDKSGLPSDRFSAERTGGSVSTLTIQRTQQEDSAVYLCASSLGRSIGTQYFGPGTRLLVL.

The V gene is TRBV3-1, the J gene TRBJ1-2, with D tentatively TRBD1 (5 bases). CDR1 and CDR2 from the germline V gene are LGHDT and YNNKEL (reference sequence). Trimming pared 2 bases from V and 8 bases from J, leaving 21 bases between. CDR3 length: 16 amino acids. CDR3 nucleotides: TGTGCCAGCAGCCAAACCACTGGACAACGCCCTCGGGGCTACACCTTC. It specifies CASSQTTGQRPRGYTF.

This rearrangement joins TRBV7-4 to TRBJ2-3; D is perhaps TRBD1 (5 bases). The V and J ends lost 3 bases and 4 bases respectively, with 14 bases between them. The CDR3 is made up of 15 amino acids. The germline V gene has CDR1 SGHVT and CDR2 SQSDAQ. In DNA, the CDR3 is TGTGCCAGCAGCTTCGGAGATTTCAGGGCAGATACGCAGTATTTT. Protein: CASSFGDFRADTQYF. The variable domain in full, completed from reference TRBV7-4 and TRBJ2-3, reads GAGVSQSPRYKVAKRGRDVALRCDSISGHVTLYWYRQTLGQGSEVLTYSQSDAQRDKSGRPSGRFSAERPERSVSTLKIQRTEQGDSAVYLCASSFGDFRADTQYFGPGTRLTVL.

This rearrangement joins TRBV5-5 to TRBJ1-2; a possible D gene is TRBD1 (6 bases). CDR1 and CDR2 (germline): SGHKS, YYEKEE (reference sequence). The V end lost 2 bases, the J end lost 5 bases, and 16 bases lay between the germline ends. The length of the CDR3 is 15 residues. The CDR3 bases are TGTGCCAGCAGCTTAGGAGGGGGGAGACGTTATGGCTACACCTTC. Translated: CASSLGGGRRYGYTF.

The chain recombines TRBV6-2 or TRBV6-3 with TRBJ1-1, with TRBD1 identical over 10 bases. The CDR3 has 18 amino acids. Germline V gene lookup returns CDR1 MNHEY and CDR2 SVGEGT. The junction had 16 bases not matched to a gene; V was cut back by 6 bases and J by 3 bases. The CDR3, as DNA: TGTGCCAGCAGCTATTCCCCGGGACAGGGGTTTGACGACACTGAAGCTTTCTTT. Its protein is CASSYSPGQGFDDTEAFF.

This clonotype has ten or more counts. The J gene is TRBJ2-2, the V gene TRBV7-2; D gene uncertain. Trimming shortened V by 0 bases and J by 6 bases, and 8 bases separated the two germline ends. The CDR3 totals 14 residues. Germline lookup yields CDR1 SGHTA and CDR2 FQGNSA. The CDR3 DNA is TGTGCCAGCAGCTTAGCAGGGTCGGCCGGGGAGCTGTTTTTT. Translated: CASSLAGSAGELFF.

The rearrangement uses TRBV5-1 and TRBJ2-5; D is undetermined. Trimming pared 3 bases from V and 4 bases from J, leaving 10 bases between. The CDR3 has 13 residues. Germline V gene lookup returns CDR1 SGHRS and CDR2 YFSETQ. The CDR3 DNA sequence: TGCGCCAGCAGCTCCCCTCCATTAGAGACCCAGTACTTC. Its protein is CASSSPPLETQYF.

This clonotype was found many times. The J gene is TRBJ2-7, the V gene TRBV7-2; 7 bases align to TRBD1. This CDR3 region has 14 residues. V shed 4 bases and J 3 bases; nucleotides not matched to a gene: 6. Germline lookup yields CDR1 SGHTA and CDR2 FQGNSA. CDR3 nucleotide sequence: TGTGCCAGCAGCTCCTACGGGGACAGCTACGAGCAGTACTTC. This translates into CASSSYGDSYEQYF. The whole variable domain, filled in from reference TRBV7-2 and TRBJ2-7, reads GAGVSQSPSNKVTEKGKDVELRCDPISGHTALYWYRQSLGQGLEFLIYFQGNSAPDKSGLPSDRFSAERTGGSVSTLTIQRTQQEDSAVYLCASSSYGDSYEQYFGPGTRLTVT.

This rearrangement joins TRBV6-2 or TRBV6-3 to TRBJ2-1, with D hard to call. Germline assignment: CDR1 MNHEY and CDR2 SVGEGT. The CDR3 is 15 amino acids. V lost 6 bases to trimming and J lost 0 bases, with 12 bases between them. CDR3 residues: CASRLDGSSYNEQFF. CDR3 DNA sequence: TGTGCCAGCAGGCTGGACGGAAGCTCCTACAATGAGCAGTTCTTC.

The chain is built from TRBV5-1 and TRBJ2-5; D is perhaps TRBD2 (6 bases). The CDR3 has 16 residues. Per germline, CDR1 SGHRS and CDR2 YFSETQ. The germline V and J ends were trimmed by 0 bases and 4 bases, with 16 bases remaining between them. The CDR3 region has the DNA TGCGCCAGCAGCTTGGCTTTTCGGGGAGGCGCAGAGACCCAGTACTTC. It yields the protein CASSLAFRGGAETQYF.

This clonotype has a handful of counts. The chain joins TRBV14 to TRBJ2-5, with 8 bases that match TRBD2. CDR3 size: 16 residues. Unmatched junction bases numbered 8, after V lost 0 bases and J lost 5 bases. Germline V CDR1 and CDR2: SGHDN, FVKESK. The chain's CDR3 is CASSQDDQRGRETQYF. CDR3 coding DNA: TGTGCCAGCAGCCAAGATGACCAGCGGGGGCGGGAGACCCAGTACTTC.

V and J are TRBV6-1 and TRBJ2-7, with D uncertain. Trimming cost V 0 bases and J 2 bases, with 5 bases left between them. CDR3 length: 13 amino acids. The germline gives CDR1 MNHNS, CDR2 SASEGT. This CDR3 is CASSEATPYEQYF. The CDR3 DNA reads TGTGCCAGCAGTGAAGCTACCCCCTACGAGCAGTACTTC.

V is TRBV11-1 and J is TRBJ2-7, with D perhaps TRBD2 (5 bases). Trimming took off 3 bases at V and 1 base at J, with 10 bases between the two ends. In germline, CDR1 is SGHAT, CDR2 FQDESV (reference sequence). The CDR3 has 14 residues. The CDR3 protein is CASSLRTASYEQYF. The CDR3 DNA follows: TGTGCCAGCAGCTTGAGGACTGCGTCCTACGAGCAGTACTTC.

The rearrangement joins TRBV6-5 to TRBJ2-7; D possibly corresponds to TRBD1 (6 bases). V was trimmed by 2 bases and J by 2 bases, leaving 13 bases between them. Germline V gene data show CDR1 as MNHEY and CDR2 as SVGAGI. The CDR3 runs 15 residues. For the CDR3, the DNA is TGTGCCAGCAGTTACGCAGGGGAAGGCGCCTACGAGCAGTACTTC. Translation gives CASSYAGEGAYEQYF.

This clonotype turned up a few times. The genes are TRBV4-1 and TRBJ2-3; D unresolved. Germline loops: CDR1 MGHRA, CDR2 YSYEKL. This CDR3 contains 14 residues. V lost 1 base to trimming and J lost 2 bases, with 7 bases between them. The CDR3 region is CASSQVRSTDTQYF. The CDR3 bases are TGCGCCAGCAGCCAAGTGCGGTCCACAGATACGCAGTATTTT.

Ten or more counts support this clonotype. The chain is built from TRBV7-2 and TRBJ2-7; TRBD1 agrees at 9 bases. Germline V gives CDR1 SGHTA, CDR2 FQGNSA. V trimming: 5 bases; J trimming: 2 bases; junction bases outside the gene matches: 10. The CDR3 covers 16 residues. CDR3 protein: CASSESGQGFPYEQYF. DNA for the CDR3: TGTGCCAGCAGCGAGTCGGGACAGGGCTTTCCCTACGAGCAGTACTTC.

The chain uses TRBV3-1 and TRBJ1-1; D is perhaps TRBD1 (6 bases). Germline CDR1 reads LGHDT; CDR2 reads YNNKEL (reference sequence). V lost 4 bases to trimming and J lost 0 bases, with 15 bases between them. This CDR3 has 16 residues. The CDR3 is CASSLLPRQVNTEAFF. Here the CDR3 DNA reads TGTGCCAGCAGCCTGCTCCCCCGACAGGTGAACACTGAAGCTTTCTTT.

The rearrangement joins TRBV7-2 to TRBJ2-1; D possibly corresponds to TRBD1 (5 bases). The CDR3 has 15 residues. Trimming shortened V by 5 bases and J by 0 bases, and 11 bases separated the two germline ends. Germline values: CDR1 SGHTA, CDR2 FQGNSA. The DNA of the CDR3 is TGTGCCAGCAGCCAAGACAGTCTCTCCTACAATGAGCAGTTCTTC. It yields the protein CASSQDSLSYNEQFF.

This clonotype showed up many times. The chain uses TRBV12-3 or TRBV12-4 and TRBJ1-5, with D tentatively TRBD1 (5 bases). Between the trimmed V and J ends, which lost 3 bases and 0 bases, there was a span of 9 bases. This CDR3 is 15 amino acids long. CDR3 sequence (DNA): TGTGCCAGCAGTTTGGACAATTATAGCAATCAGCCCCAGCATTTT. This codes for CASSLDNYSNQPQHF.

The chain has TRBV27 and TRBJ2-1; no reliable D call. The CDR3 contains 15 residues. V was shortened by 2 bases and J by 8 bases, with 16 bases between the two germline ends. Germline CDR1 reads MNHEY; CDR2 reads SMNVEV (reference sequence). As DNA, the CDR3 is TGTGCCAGCAGTTTAGGGGTCCGCAGCCTGGATGAGCAGTTCTTC. Translated, it gives CASSLGVRSLDEQFF.